The 6 T cell receptor beta chains presented below share a single source sample, sequenced in a study of shared clonotypes between healthy human individuals (dated by TCRdb to 2019 to 2021). CD8 naive samples consisted of CD45RO-negative cells that were positively selected for CCR7, yielding a CD45RA+CCR7+ population without TemRA cells. The method was the immunoSEQ multiplex PCR assay. In TCRdb, the immuneACCESS table is reduced to in-frame sequences with V and J assigned. These tables do not hold every clone; where another copy was compared, an unresolved V gene accounts for under half, and the others remain unexplained. The sample table holds approximately 2,200,000 clones, of which about 93% were seen once. The ten largest clonotypes hold approximately 1.7% of the sample. The sample taken for sequencing was naive CD8+ T cells from PBMCs. The cell subset or site label, as the study defines it: CD45RA+CCR7+. These receptors were collected from a man younger than 35 in good health. Some clones in this sample may be carry-over from other donors' samples.

This clone showed up just once. The chain uses TRBV28 and TRBJ2-3, with 11 bases identical to TRBD2. Germline loops: CDR1 MDHEN, CDR2 SYDVKM. The CDR3 is 16 amino acids. V shed 3 bases, J shed 7 bases, and the junction held 9 bases outside the gene matches. The CDR3 here is CASSFEGSGRAHTQYF. In nucleotides, the CDR3 is TGTGCCAGCAGTTTCGAGGGTAGCGGGAGGGCACATACGCAGTATTTT.

The chain carries TRBV11-2 and TRBJ2-7; TRBD1 is a possible D gene (6 bases). The CDR3 covers 14 residues. The germline V and J ends were trimmed by 1 base and 6 bases, with 13 bases remaining between them. CDR1 is SGHAT and CDR2 is FQNNGV in the germline V gene. CDR3: CASSLVQGMGEQYF. For the CDR3, the DNA is TGTGCCAGCAGCTTAGTTCAGGGGATGGGCGAGCAGTACTTC. Looking up the rest from reference TRBV11-2 and TRBJ2-7 gives the full variable domain: EAGVAQSPRYKIIEKRQSVAFWCNPISGHATLYWYQQILGQGPKLLIQFQNNGVVDDSQLPKDRFSAERLKGVDSTLKIQPAKLEDSAVYLCASSLVQGMGEQYFGPGTRLTVT.

The chain has TRBV9 and TRBJ2-2, with 7 bases aligning to TRBD1. Germline CDR1 is SGDLS and CDR2 is YYNGEE. The CDR3 runs to 15 residues. With V trimmed by 9 bases and J by 2 bases, 10 bases remained unmatched. The chain's CDR3 is CATGDRDTNTGELFF. DNA for the CDR3: TGTGCCACAGGAGACAGGGATACCAACACCGGGGAGCTGTTTTTT.

The chain joins TRBV27 to TRBJ1-2; unclear D gene. CDR3 size: 15 residues. Looked up from germline, CDR1 is MNHEY and CDR2 is SMNVEV (reference sequence). V dropped 0 bases and J dropped 8 bases, with 16 bases sitting between them. CDR3 nucleotide sequence: TGTGCCAGCAGTTTATCCCCGGGTCGGGGAGGGGGCTACACCTTC. Protein sequence: CASSLSPGRGGGYTF.

J is TRBJ2-5 and V is TRBV19, with 8 bases fitting TRBD2. V lost 11 bases to trimming and J lost 4 bases; unmatched junction nucleotides: 9. Germline lookup yields CDR1 LNHDA and CDR2 SQIVND (reference sequence). This CDR3 has 13 residues. In DNA, the CDR3 is TGTGCCGTGGGGGCGGGAGGTGGAGAGACCCAGTACTTC. This translates into CAVGAGGGETQYF.

The chain joins TRBV15 to TRBJ2-2; D not resolved. The CDR3 runs to 16 residues. V was pared by 0 bases and J by 6 bases, with 14 bases between. The germline gives CDR1 LNHNV, CDR2 YYDKDF (reference sequence). The CDR3: CATSRDQAPLAGELFF. The CDR3 DNA reads TGTGCCACCAGCAGAGATCAGGCACCACTGGCCGGGGAGCTGTTTTTT.